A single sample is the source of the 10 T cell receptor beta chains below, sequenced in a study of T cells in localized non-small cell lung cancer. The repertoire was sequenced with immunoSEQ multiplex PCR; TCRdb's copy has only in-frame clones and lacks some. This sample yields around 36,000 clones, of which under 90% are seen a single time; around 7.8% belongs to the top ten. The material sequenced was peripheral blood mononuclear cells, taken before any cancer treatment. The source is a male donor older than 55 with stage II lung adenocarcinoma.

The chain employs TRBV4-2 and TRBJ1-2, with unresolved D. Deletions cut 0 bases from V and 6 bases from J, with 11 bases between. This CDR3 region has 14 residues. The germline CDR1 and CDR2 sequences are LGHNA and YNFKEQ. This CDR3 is CASSQDPWENGYTF. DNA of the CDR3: TGTGCCAGCAGCCAAGATCCCTGGGAAAATGGCTACACCTTC.

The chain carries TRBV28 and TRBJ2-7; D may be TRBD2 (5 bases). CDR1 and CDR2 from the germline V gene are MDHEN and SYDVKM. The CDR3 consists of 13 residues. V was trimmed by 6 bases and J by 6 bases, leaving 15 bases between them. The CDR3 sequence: CASRGLAVGEQYF. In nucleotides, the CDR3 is TGTGCCAGCAGAGGACTGGCCGTCGGCGAGCAGTACTTC.

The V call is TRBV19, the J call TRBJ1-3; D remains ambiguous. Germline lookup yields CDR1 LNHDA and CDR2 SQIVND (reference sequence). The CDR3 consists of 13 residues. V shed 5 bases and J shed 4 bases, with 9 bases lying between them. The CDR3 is CASSSEIGNTIYF. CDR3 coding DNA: TGTGCCAGTAGTTCTGAAATCGGAAACACCATATATTTT.

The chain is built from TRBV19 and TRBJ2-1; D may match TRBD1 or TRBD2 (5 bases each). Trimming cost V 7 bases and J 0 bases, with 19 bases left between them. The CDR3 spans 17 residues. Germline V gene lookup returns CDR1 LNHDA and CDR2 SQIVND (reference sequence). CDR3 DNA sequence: TGTGCCAGTACTCCCTCGGGGCGGACAAGCTCCTACAATGAGCAGTTCTTC. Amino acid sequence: CASTPSGRTSSYNEQFF.

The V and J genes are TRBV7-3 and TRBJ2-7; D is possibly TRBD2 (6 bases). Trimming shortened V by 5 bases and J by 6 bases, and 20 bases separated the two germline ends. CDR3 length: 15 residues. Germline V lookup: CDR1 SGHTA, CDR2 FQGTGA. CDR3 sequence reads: CASSPSVGGMGEQYF. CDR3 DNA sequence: TGTGCCAGCAGCCCCTCGGTGGGGGGAATGGGCGAGCAGTACTTC.

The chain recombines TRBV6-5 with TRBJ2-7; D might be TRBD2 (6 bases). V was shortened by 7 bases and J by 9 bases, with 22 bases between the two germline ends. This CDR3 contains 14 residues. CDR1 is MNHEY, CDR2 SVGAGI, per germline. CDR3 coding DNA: TGTGCCAGCACCCCCCGGGACTTTCCACTAGGGCAGTACTTC. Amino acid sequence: CASTPRDFPLGQYF.

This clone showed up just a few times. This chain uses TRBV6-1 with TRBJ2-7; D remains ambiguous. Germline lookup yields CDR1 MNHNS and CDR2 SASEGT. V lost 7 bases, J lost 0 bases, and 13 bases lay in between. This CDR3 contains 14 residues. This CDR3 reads CASMRERRSYEQYF. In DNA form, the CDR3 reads TGTGCCAGCATGCGAGAGAGACGCTCCTACGAGCAGTACTTC.

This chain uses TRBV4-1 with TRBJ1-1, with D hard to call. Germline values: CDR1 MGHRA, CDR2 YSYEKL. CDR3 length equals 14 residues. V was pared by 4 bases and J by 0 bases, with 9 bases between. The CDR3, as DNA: TGCGCCAGCAGCCTGGGTCCCATGAACACTGAAGCTTTCTTT. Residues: CASSLGPMNTEAFF.

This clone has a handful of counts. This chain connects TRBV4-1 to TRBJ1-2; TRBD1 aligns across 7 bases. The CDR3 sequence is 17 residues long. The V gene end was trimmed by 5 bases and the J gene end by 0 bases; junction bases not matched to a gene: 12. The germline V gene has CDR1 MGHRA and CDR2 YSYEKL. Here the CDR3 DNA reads TGCGCCAGCAGCTCCGGGACAGCGAAACCATCTAACTATGGCTACACCTTC. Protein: CASSSGTAKPSNYGYTF.

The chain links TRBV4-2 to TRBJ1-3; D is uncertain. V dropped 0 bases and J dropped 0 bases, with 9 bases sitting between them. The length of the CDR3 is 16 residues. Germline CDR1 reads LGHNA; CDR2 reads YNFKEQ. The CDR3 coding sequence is TGTGCCAGCAGCCAAGAAGGGCCGAGCTCTGGAAACACCATATATTTT. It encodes CASSQEGPSSGNTIYF.